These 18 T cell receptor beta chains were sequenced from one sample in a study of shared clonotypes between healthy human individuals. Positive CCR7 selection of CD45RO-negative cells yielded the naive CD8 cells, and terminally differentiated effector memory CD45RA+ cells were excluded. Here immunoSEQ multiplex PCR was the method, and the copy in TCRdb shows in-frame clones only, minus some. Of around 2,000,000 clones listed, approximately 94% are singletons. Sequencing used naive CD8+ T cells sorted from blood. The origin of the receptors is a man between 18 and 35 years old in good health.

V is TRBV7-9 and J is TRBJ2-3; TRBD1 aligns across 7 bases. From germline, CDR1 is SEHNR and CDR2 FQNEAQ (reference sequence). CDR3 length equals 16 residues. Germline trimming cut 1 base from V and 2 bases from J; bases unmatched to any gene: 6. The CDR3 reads CASSLVVTGTTDTQYF. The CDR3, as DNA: TGTGCCAGCAGCTTAGTGGTGACAGGGACCACAGATACGCAGTATTTT.

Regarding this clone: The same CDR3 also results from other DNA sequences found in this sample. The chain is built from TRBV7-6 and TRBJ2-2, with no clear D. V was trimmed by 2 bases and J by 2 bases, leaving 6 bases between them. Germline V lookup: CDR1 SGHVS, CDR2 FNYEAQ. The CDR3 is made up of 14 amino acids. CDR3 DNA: TGTGCCAGCAGCTTAAGGGAAAACACCGGGGAGCTGTTTTTT. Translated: CASSLRENTGELFF.

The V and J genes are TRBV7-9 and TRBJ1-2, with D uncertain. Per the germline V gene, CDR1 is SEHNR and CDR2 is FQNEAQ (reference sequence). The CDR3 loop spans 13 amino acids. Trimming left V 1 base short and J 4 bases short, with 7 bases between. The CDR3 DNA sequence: TGTGCCAGCAGCTTAGGACTTCTCTATGGCTACACCTTC. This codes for CASSLGLLYGYTF.

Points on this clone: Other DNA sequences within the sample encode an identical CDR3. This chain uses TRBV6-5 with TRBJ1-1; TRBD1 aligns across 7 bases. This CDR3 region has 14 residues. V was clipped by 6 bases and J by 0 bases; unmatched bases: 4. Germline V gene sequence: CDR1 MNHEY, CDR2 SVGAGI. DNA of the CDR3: TGTGCCAGCAGCCCGACAGGGATGAACACTGAAGCTTTCTTT. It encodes CASSPTGMNTEAFF.

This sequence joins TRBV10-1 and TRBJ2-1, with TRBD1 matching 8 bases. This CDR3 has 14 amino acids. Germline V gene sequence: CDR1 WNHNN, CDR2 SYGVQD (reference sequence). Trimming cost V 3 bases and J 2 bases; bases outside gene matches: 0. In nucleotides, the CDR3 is TGCGCCAGCAGTGACAGGGGGCCCTACAATGAGCAGTTCTTC. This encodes CASSDRGPYNEQFF.

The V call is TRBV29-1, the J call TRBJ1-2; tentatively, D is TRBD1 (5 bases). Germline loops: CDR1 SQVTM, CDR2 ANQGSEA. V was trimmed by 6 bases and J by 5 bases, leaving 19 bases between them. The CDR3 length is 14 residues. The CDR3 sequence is CSVYPGLSEYGYTF. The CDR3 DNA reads TGCAGCGTGTACCCGGGACTTTCGGAGTATGGCTACACCTTC.

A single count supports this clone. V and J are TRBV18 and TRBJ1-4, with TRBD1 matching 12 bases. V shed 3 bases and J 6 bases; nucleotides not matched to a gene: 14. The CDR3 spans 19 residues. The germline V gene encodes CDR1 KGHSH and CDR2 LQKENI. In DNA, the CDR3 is TGTGCCAGCTCACCCCGGGACAGGGGGCCAGCAACTATTGATGAAAAACTGTTTTTT. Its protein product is CASSPRDRGPATIDEKLFF.

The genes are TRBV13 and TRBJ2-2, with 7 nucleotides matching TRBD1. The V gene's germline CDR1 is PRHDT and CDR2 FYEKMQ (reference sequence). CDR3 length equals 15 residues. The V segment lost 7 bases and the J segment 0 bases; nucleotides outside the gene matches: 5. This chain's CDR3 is CASKTGTANTGELFF. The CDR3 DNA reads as TGTGCCAGCAAGACCGGGACAGCGAACACCGGGGAGCTGTTTTTT.

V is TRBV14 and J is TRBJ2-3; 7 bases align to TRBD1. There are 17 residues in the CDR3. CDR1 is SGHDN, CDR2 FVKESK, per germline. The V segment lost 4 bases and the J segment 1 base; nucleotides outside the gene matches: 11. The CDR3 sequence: CASSLGTDLWGTDTQYF. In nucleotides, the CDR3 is TGTGCCAGCAGCCTAGGGACAGACCTTTGGGGCACAGATACGCAGTATTTT.

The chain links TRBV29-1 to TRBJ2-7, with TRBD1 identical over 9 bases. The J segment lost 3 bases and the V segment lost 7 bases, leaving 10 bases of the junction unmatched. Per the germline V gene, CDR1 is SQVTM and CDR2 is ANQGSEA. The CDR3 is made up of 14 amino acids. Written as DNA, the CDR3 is TGCAGCGCAACCGGGACAGGGTATTACTACGAGCAGTACTTC. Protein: CSATGTGYYYEQYF.

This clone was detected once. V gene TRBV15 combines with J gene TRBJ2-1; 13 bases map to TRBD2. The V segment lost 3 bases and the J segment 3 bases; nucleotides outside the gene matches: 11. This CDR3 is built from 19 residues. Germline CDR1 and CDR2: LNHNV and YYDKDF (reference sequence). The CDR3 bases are TGTGCCACCAGCAGTACCAAACCGACTAGCGGGGGGCTCTACAATGAGCAGTTCTTC. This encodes CATSSTKPTSGGLYNEQFF.

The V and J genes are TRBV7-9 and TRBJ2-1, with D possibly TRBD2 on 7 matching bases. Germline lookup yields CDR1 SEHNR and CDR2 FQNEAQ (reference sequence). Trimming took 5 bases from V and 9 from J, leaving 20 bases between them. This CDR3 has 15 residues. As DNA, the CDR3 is TGTGCCAGCAGCCCGCCCCGGGGGGCCGAGGTTGAGCAGTTCTTC. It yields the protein CASSPPRGAEVEQFF.

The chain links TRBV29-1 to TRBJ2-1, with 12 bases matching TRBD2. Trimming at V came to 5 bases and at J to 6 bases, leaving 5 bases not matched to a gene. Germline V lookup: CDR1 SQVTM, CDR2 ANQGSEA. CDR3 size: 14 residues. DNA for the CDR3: TGCAGCGTTAACGTGGGACTAGCGGGCAATGAGCAGTTCTTC. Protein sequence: CSVNVGLAGNEQFF.

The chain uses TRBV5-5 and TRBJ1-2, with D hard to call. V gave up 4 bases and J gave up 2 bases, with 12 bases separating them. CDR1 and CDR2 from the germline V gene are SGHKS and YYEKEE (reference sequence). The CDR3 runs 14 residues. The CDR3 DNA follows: TGTGCCAGCAGCCAGCGAGGCAGCAACTATGGCTACACCTTC. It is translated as CASSQRGSNYGYTF.

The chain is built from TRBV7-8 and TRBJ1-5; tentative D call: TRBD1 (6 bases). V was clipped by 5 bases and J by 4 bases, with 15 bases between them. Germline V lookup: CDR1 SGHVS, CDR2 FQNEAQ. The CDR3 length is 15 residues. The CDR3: CASSQPGVGNQPQHF. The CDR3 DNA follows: TGTGCCAGCAGCCAACCAGGGGTCGGAAATCAGCCCCAGCATTTT.

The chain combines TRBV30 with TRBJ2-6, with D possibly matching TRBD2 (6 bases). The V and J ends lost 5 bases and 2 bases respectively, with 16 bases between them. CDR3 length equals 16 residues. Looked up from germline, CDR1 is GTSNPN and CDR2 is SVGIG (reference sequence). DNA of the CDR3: TGTGCCTGGCCCCACCCAGGAGGGCCTGGGGCCAACGTCCTGACTTTC. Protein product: CAWPHPGGPGANVLTF. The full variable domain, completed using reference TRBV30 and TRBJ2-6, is SQTIHQWPATLVQPVGSPLSLECTVEGTSNPNLYWYRQAAGRGLQLLFYSVGIGQISSEVPQNLSASRPQDRQFILSSKKLLLSDSGFYLCAWPHPGGPGANVLTFGAGSRLTVL.

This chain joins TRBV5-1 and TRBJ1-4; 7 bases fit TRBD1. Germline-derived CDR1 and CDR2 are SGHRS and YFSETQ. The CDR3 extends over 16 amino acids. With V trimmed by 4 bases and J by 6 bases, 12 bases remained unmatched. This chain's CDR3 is CASSLSRDRDDEKLFF. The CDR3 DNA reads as TGCGCCAGCAGCCTGTCTAGAGACAGGGATGATGAAAAACTGTTTTTT.

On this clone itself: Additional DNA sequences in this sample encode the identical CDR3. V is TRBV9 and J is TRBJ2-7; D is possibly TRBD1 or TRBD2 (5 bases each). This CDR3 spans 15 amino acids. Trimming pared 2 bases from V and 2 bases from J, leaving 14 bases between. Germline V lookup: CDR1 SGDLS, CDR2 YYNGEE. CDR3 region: CASSVAGDGAYEQYF. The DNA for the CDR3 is TGTGCCAGCAGCGTGGCCGGGGACGGAGCCTACGAGCAGTACTTC.